This T cell receptor (beta chain) was documented in a study of T-cell reconstitution after alpha-beta-depleted transplantation in children. Ten or more counts support this clonotype. Researchers prepared the TCRbeta library using unique molecular identifiers, the study reports. TCRdb re-analysed the PCR reads in MiXCR, keeping a single row per CDR3 protein. The sample has a few hundred thousand distinct CDR3 sequences, approximately 9.5% seen once. The CDR3 extends over 15 amino acids. Trimming shortened V by 3 bases and J by 7 bases, and 17 bases separated the two germline ends. The origin of this receptor is a human donor who donated a stem cell graft to a child with acute lymphoblastic leukemia. The V and J genes are TRBV12-3 or TRBV12-4 and TRBJ2-3; D possibly matches TRBD1 or TRBD2 (5 bases each). Material: PBMCs from the stem cell graft donor, obtained from the stem cell graft. The DNA for the CDR3 is TGTGCCAGCAGTTTTGGGACGGGAACCTTTAATACGCAGTATTTT. This gives the protein CASSFGTGTFNTQYF.